One sample yielded the 18 T cell receptor beta chains listed below, sequenced in a study of OX40 agonist ivuxolimab in advanced cancers. Sequenced by immunoSEQ multiplex PCR; TCRdb stores in-frame clones only, minus some. Among about 50,000 clones listed, roughly three quarters were seen once. The material sequenced was CD4+ or CD8+ T cells sorted from blood, taken in a trial of the OX40 agonist ivuxolimab. The receptors derive from an adult with an advanced solid tumor such as melanoma, head and neck, liver or kidney cancer.

This chain joins TRBV12-2 and TRBJ2-2; the table names TRBD2, a call not compared with the DNA. TRBV12-2 is tagged as a pseudogene. The CDR3 spans 20 residues. Written as DNA, the CDR3 is TGTGCAAGTCGCTTAGTTCTAGGAGGGACTAGCGGGAGGGCGACCGGGGAGCTGTTTTTT. Translating it yields CASRLVLGGTSGRATGELFF.

This chain connects TRBV7-9 to TRBJ1-6; D perhaps matches TRBD1 (5 bases). Trimming took off 1 base at V and 0 bases at J, with 10 bases between the two ends. The CDR3 totals 17 residues. CDR1 is SEHNR and CDR2 is FQNEAQ in the germline V gene (reference sequence). DNA for the CDR3: TGTGCCAGCAGCTTAGGACAGCCGAGCTCCTATAATTCACCCCTCCACTTT. It encodes CASSLGQPSSYNSPLHF.

The chain couples TRBV6-1 to TRBJ2-2; TRBD1 agrees at 7 bases. This CDR3 contains 12 residues. The junction had 0 bases not matched to a gene; V was cut back by 6 bases and J by 5 bases. Germline-derived CDR1 and CDR2 are MNHNS and SASEGT. Here the CDR3 DNA reads TGTGCCAGCAGACAGGGGACCGGGGAGCTGTTTTTT. It specifies CASRQGTGELFF.

The chain uses TRBV6-5 and TRBJ2-3, with TRBD2 matching over 9 bases. The trim removed 8 bases at V and 6 bases at J, leaving 12 bases unmatched. The CDR3 has 15 residues. CDR1 MNHEY and CDR2 SVGAGI come from the germline V gene. The CDR3: CASGYSGRRGDTQYF. The CDR3 bases are TGTGCCAGCGGGTATAGCGGGAGAAGGGGTGATACGCAGTATTTT.

The chain carries TRBV5-6 and TRBJ2-1; D is unresolved. The CDR3 is 14 amino acids. V was trimmed by 0 bases and J by 5 bases, leaving 9 bases between them. Germline-derived CDR1 and CDR2 are SGHDT and YYEEEE. The CDR3 nucleotides are TGTGCCAGCAGCTTGGACATCTCGAACAATGAGCAGTTCTTC. This encodes CASSLDISNNEQFF.

This chain's CDR3 is CASSLRGTYSGNTIYF. The CDR3 DNA reads as TGTGCCAGCAGCTTAAGGGGCACCTACTCTGGAAACACCATATATTTT. The chain links TRBV7-8 to TRBJ1-3; the D gene is possibly TRBD1 (5 bases). CDR1 and CDR2 (germline): SGHVS, FQNEAQ. V lost 2 bases and J 0 bases, leaving 11 bases between the germline ends. This CDR3 has 16 residues. Combining the CDR3 with reference TRBV7-8 and TRBJ1-3 gives the whole variable domain GAGVSQSPRYKVAKRGQDVALRCDPISGHVSLFWYQQALGQGPEFLTYFQNEAQLDKSGLPSDRFFAERPEGSVSTLKIQRTQQEDSAVYLCASSLRGTYSGNTIYFGEGSWLTVV.

V usage is TRBV7-2 and J usage is TRBJ2-7, with D perhaps TRBD2 (6 bases). There are 15 residues in the CDR3. Trimming left V 5 bases short and J 2 bases short, with 16 bases between. CDR1 and CDR2 from the germline V gene are SGHTA and FQGNSA. CDR3 DNA sequence: TGTGCCAGCAGCCGCGGGGTGGCGTCTACCTACGAGCAGTACTTC. It translates to CASSRGVASTYEQYF. Full variable domain (rest looked up from reference TRBV7-2 and TRBJ2-7): GAGVSQSPSNKVTEKGKDVELRCDPISGHTALYWYRQSLGQGLEFLIYFQGNSAPDKSGLPSDRFSAERTGGSVSTLTIQRTQQEDSAVYLCASSRGVASTYEQYFGPGTRLTVT.

This rearrangement joins TRBV4-3 to TRBJ1-4; D uncertain. Germline CDR1 reads LGHNA; CDR2 reads YSLEER. Trimming cost V 4 bases and J 1 base, with 10 bases left between them. The CDR3 consists of 15 residues. CDR3: CASSLILGTNEKLFF. In DNA form, the CDR3 reads TGCGCCAGCAGCCTCATTTTAGGAACTAATGAAAAACTGTTTTTT.

This clone was seen a few times. In DNA, the CDR3 is TGTGCCAGCACTCCGAAGGGGTTTCTGACAGCACCATCCTACGAGCAGTACTTC. Translating it yields CASTPKGFLTAPSYEQYF. The V call is TRBV2, the J call TRBJ2-7; possible D gene TRBD1, 5 bases. The germline gives CDR1 SNHLY, CDR2 FYNNEI. V shed 7 bases and J shed 1 base, with 26 bases lying between them. This CDR3 comprises 18 residues.

The chain links TRBV15 to TRBJ2-1; D is perhaps TRBD2 (6 bases). CDR3 length equals 15 residues. Between the trimmed V and J ends, which lost 7 bases and 4 bases, there was a span of 17 bases. CDR1 and CDR2 (germline): LNHNV, YYDKDF (reference sequence). The CDR3, as DNA: TGTGCCACCACGTGGGGCTCGGGACTTTACAATGAGCAGTTCTTC. Its translation is CATTWGSGLYNEQFF.

The rearrangement links TRBV11-2 to TRBJ2-2; D not resolved. Looked up from germline, CDR1 is SGHAT and CDR2 is FQNNGV. The V end lost 1 base, the J end lost 0 bases, and 9 bases lay between the germline ends. The CDR3 is 16 residues long. CDR3 loop: CASSLGFGANTGELFF. CDR3 coding DNA: TGTGCCAGCAGCTTAGGCTTTGGGGCGAACACCGGGGAGCTGTTTTTT.

This clone is termed medium-sized. Here the CDR3 reads CASSRKTGASNQPQHF. CDR3 DNA: TGTGCCAGTAGTAGAAAGACAGGGGCGAGCAATCAGCCCCAGCATTTT. The genes are TRBV19 and TRBJ1-5; 8 nucleotides align to TRBD1. The CDR3 length is 16 residues. The V gene end was trimmed by 4 bases and the J gene end by 1 base; junction bases not matched to a gene: 6. Germline V CDR1 and CDR2: LNHDA, SQIVND (reference sequence).

This chain's CDR3 is CASSLALQGRNTEAFF. CDR3 DNA: TGTGCCAGCAGCTTAGCCTTACAGGGCCGGAACACTGAAGCTTTCTTT. This sequence joins TRBV11-2 and TRBJ1-1, with a weak D call TRBD1 (6 bases). Trimming left V 1 base short and J 1 base short, with 13 bases between. Per germline, CDR1 SGHAT and CDR2 FQNNGV. The CDR3 length is 16 residues.

The CDR3 DNA sequence: TGTGCCAGCACCCAGGTTCATAATTCACCCCTCCACTTT. As protein: CASTQVHNSPLHF. This chain joins TRBV6-1 and TRBJ1-6; the D is unclear. The CDR3 sequence is 13 residues long. Looked up from germline, CDR1 is MNHNS and CDR2 is SASEGT. V was shortened by 7 bases and J by 5 bases, with 9 bases between the two germline ends.

The chain recombines TRBV5-1 with TRBJ1-1; possible D gene TRBD1, 5 bases. This CDR3 spans 17 amino acids. V shed 1 base and J shed 3 bases, with 19 bases lying between them. Germline values: CDR1 SGHRS, CDR2 YFSETQ. DNA for the CDR3: TGCGCCAGCAGCTTGTGGGCGCTAGGGGCGAGGGACACTGAAGCTTTCTTT. Translated, it gives CASSLWALGARDTEAFF.

The chain recombines TRBV18 with TRBJ1-4; TRBD1 matches 8 bases. The germline gives CDR1 KGHSH, CDR2 LQKENI. After removal of 8 bases from V and 6 bases from J, the junction contained 5 bases not matched to a gene. CDR3 length: 13 amino acids. CDR3 in amino acids: CASQGQGYEKLFF. CDR3 coding DNA: TGTGCCAGCCAAGGACAGGGCTATGAAAAACTGTTTTTT.

The rearrangement links TRBV5-8 to TRBJ2-6; 8 bases agree with TRBD1. J was trimmed by 0 bases and V by 0 bases; bases with no gene match: 5. This CDR3 comprises 18 residues. Germline CDR1 SGHTS, CDR2 YDEGEE. CDR3 sequence: CASSLGTGKLSGANVLTF. The CDR3 coding sequence is TGTGCCAGCAGCTTGGGGACAGGGAAACTCTCTGGGGCCAACGTCCTGACTTTC.

The rearrangement uses TRBV11-2 and TRBJ2-3, with 9 bases aligning to TRBD2. CDR3 size: 15 residues. Germline V gives CDR1 SGHAT, CDR2 FQNNGV. Germline trimming cut 1 base from V and 3 bases from J; bases unmatched to any gene: 2. CDR3 in amino acids: CASSLASGRTDTQYF. CDR3 DNA sequence: TGTGCCAGCAGCTTAGCGAGCGGGAGGACAGATACGCAGTATTTT. Full variable domain (outside the CDR3, taken from reference TRBV11-2 and TRBJ2-3): EAGVAQSPRYKIIEKRQSVAFWCNPISGHATLYWYQQILGQGPKLLIQFQNNGVVDDSQLPKDRFSAERLKGVDSTLKIQPAKLEDSAVYLCASSLASGRTDTQYFGPGTRLTVL.